This T cell receptor (beta chain) comes out of a study of CD8+CD57+ T cells in acquired aplastic anemia. This clonotype was recorded at least ten times. Individuals selected for sequencing had exhibited CD8+CD57+ cell expansion on flow cytometry. In germline, CDR1 is DFQATT, CDR2 SNEGSKA (reference sequence). Trimming stripped 2 bases from V and 4 bases from J, with 11 bases between. The CDR3 totals 14 residues. For CDR3 and TCR beta VDJ profiling, genomic DNA was the template used. TCRdb re-called the reads with MiXCR, one entry per CDR3 protein. The sample consists of 200,000 or so distinct CDR3 sequences, about half of them appearing once.

Sequencing was done on a sample of sorted CD4+, CD8+, or CD8+CD57+ T cells (not recorded which) from PBMCs. This chain connects TRBV20-1 to TRBJ2-2; tentatively, D is TRBD2 (5 bases). The clonotype originates from a human donor with aplastic anemia. CDR3 nucleotides: TGCAGTGCTAGATGGGAGACGGGCACCGGGGAGCTGTTTTTT. This encodes CSARWETGTGELFF.